The T cell receptor (beta chain) under discussion was sequenced for a study of vaccination and CD4 T cells after COVID-19. Noted treatment: roughly 11-day PBMC culture with coronavirus spike peptide pools or control peptides (ViraFEST assay). Of note for this clonotype: What it binds is not known.

Sequence data for DNA of cultured CD4+ T cells were generated by the Oncomine TCR Beta short-read assay. TCRdb re-called the PCR reads with MiXCR, one entry per CDR3 protein. In the table there are more than 20,000 distinct CDR3 sequences, approximately 30% of which are singletons. Sequencing used cultured CD4+ T cells from blood. The sequence came from a human donor with COVID-19.

This CDR3 reads CASRIQGFSNSPLHF. DNA of the CDR3: TGCGCCAGCCGAATTCAGGGGTTTTCTAATTCACCCCTCCACTTT. The chain has TRBV5-1 and TRBJ1-6; a possible D gene is TRBD1 (6 bases). The CDR3 runs to 15 residues. The ends were cut back, 7 bases at V and 6 bases at J, with 17 bases in the middle. Germline CDR1 SGHRS, CDR2 YFSETQ.